Sequencing of this TCR beta chain was carried out in a study of CD8 T cells in ankylosing spondylitis. Findings of the study overall: Prior literature has documented some motif variants in synovial fluid and blood from reactive arthritis. Clones linked to disease were reported to show significant enrichment in matched ankylosing spondylitis synovial fluid.

Note on this clonotype: Its antigen is unknown.

The authors made TCR beta libraries by quantitative 5'-RACE with molecular barcodes. TCRdb reanalysed the 5' RACE reads using MiXCR and keeps one entry per CDR3 protein. Found here are roughly 180,000 distinct CDR3 sequences, 9.5% to 10% of them singletons; the top ten hold around 16%. The CDR3 has 14 amino acids. Germline loops: CDR1 SGHDT, CDR2 YYEEEE. Trimming took off 5 bases at V and 0 bases at J, with 9 bases between the two ends. This chain joins TRBV5-6 and TRBJ2-1; D perhaps matches TRBD2 (6 bases). Sequencing was carried out using blood, either unsorted or a sorted T cell fraction (not recorded which). This receptor was identified in a female donor with ankylosing spondylitis or in good health (not recorded which). DNA of the CDR3: TGTGCCAGCAGGCCCGGGAGCTCCTACAATGAGCAGTTCTTC. It encodes CASRPGSSYNEQFF.